These T cell receptor beta chains were read from a single sample in a study of breast tumors, draining lymph nodes, adjacent tissues. A single record per CDR3 protein comes from TCRdb applying MiXCR to the multiplex PCR reads. The table lists a few hundred thousand distinct CDR3 sequences, less than 35% of them singletons. Sequences were obtained from axillary lymph node tissue. These receptors were taken from a female donor with breast cancer. Some clones in this sample may be carry-over from other donors' samples. CDR3s include the opening cysteine and the closing phenylalanine or tryptophan. The order of the fields is J gene, V gene, D gene, clone size, CDR3 protein, CDR3 DNA. The D gene is left open where the match is weak. Rows may omit the clone size; those that give it use once, few, many or a size class.

>TRBJ2-5|TRBV6-6|TRBD2|many
CASRPLTGGPGETQYF
TGTGCCAGCAGACCACTGACGGGGGGGCCCGGAGAGACCCAGTACTTC
>TRBJ1-2|TRBV6-1|.|.
CASSPSGVDGYTF
TGTGCCAGCAGTCCTTCAGGGGTTGATGGCTACACCTTC
>TRBJ1-5|TRBV19|.|many
CASSILVGRVQPQHF
TGTGCCAGTAGTATTCTGGTCGGCAGGGTGCAGCCCCAGCATTTT
>TRBJ2-5|TRBV20-1|TRBD2|many
CSADLHGTIQETQYF
TGCAGTGCTGATCTTCACGGGACTATACAAGAGACCCAGTACTTC
>TRBJ1-2|TRBV20-1|.|many
CSAPHNYGYTF
TGCAGTGCCCCCCACAACTATGGCTACACCTTC
>TRBJ1-2|TRBV6-1|.|many
CASSEGQLRGYTF
TGTGCCAGCAGTGAAGGACAGCTACGAGGCTACACCTTC
>TRBJ1-6|TRBV7-2|TRBD1|once
CASSSDRGSPLHF
TGTGCCAGCAGTTCGGACAGGGGTTCACCCCTCCACTTT
>TRBJ1-4|TRBV18|.|few
CASSPPWGEPTNEKLFF
TGTGCCAGCTCACCACCTTGGGGGGAGCCAACTAATGAAAAACTGTTTTTT
>TRBJ2-1|TRBV24-1|TRBD2|many
CATSDPGTSADNEQFF
TGTGCCACCAGTGACCCCGGGACTAGCGCAGACAATGAGCAGTTCTTC
>TRBJ1-4|TRBV7-9|TRBD1|many
CASSFRGRDEKLFF
TGTGCCAGCAGCTTCAGGGGGCGGGATGAAAAACTGTTTTTT
>TRBJ2-5|TRBV25-1|.|once
CASLRLDQETQYF
TGTGCCAGCCTTAGACTGGACCAAGAGACCCAGTACTTC
>TRBJ2-5|TRBV11-2|.|many
CASSARLRDTQYF
TGTGCCAGCTCGGCCAGGCTCCGAGACACCCAGTACTTC
>TRBJ2-3|TRBV29-1|.|.
CSVLTDTQYF
TGCAGCGTTTTAACAGATACGCAGTATTTT
>TRBJ2-7|TRBV11-2|.|many
CASSLGLNYEQYF
TGTGCCAGCAGCTTAGGACTCAACTACGAGCAGTACTTC
>TRBJ2-3|TRBV14|.|medium-sized
CASSQDVRTTDTQYF
TGTGCCAGCAGCCAAGATGTACGGACCACAGATACGCAGTATTTT
>TRBJ1-5|TRBV6-5|TRBD1|.
CASSSTGGGSNQPQHF
TGTGCCAGCAGTTCGACAGGGGGGGGGAGCAATCAGCCCCAGCATTTT
>TRBJ2-3|TRBV6-6|TRBD2|.
CASTQAGGCTDTQYF
TGTGCCAGCACCCAGGCGGGGGGGTGCACAGATACGCAGTATTTT
>TRBJ2-5|TRBV11-2|TRBD2|many
CASSLGLAGVRETQYF
TGTGCCAGCAGCCTCGGACTAGCGGGGGTCCGGGAGACCCAGTACTTC
>TRBJ2-7|TRBV6-1|.|many
CASSQGTPLTYEQYF
TGTGCCAGCAGCCAAGGGACACCCTTAACCTACGAGCAGTACTTC
>TRBJ2-6|TRBV25-1|.|.
CASSASVRGGGANVLTF
TGTGCCAGCAGTGCTAGTGTTAGGGGCGGTGGGGCCAACGTCCTGACTTTC
>TRBJ2-2|TRBV20-1|TRBD2|many
CSARDPGLAGTGELFF
TGCAGTGCTAGAGACCCGGGACTAGCGGGTACCGGGGAGCTGTTTTTT
>TRBJ1-6|TRBV19|.|.
CASSPPVDSPIHF
TGTGCCAGTAGCCCCCCTGTAGATTCACCCATCCACTTT
>TRBJ1-6|TRBV7-2|.|many
CASSLSGTTLPRRNSPLHF
TGTGCCAGCAGCTTATCCGGGACAACTTTACCCCGGAGGAATTCACCCCTCCACTTT
>TRBJ1-4|TRBV7-9|.|many
CASSLTESGPREKLFF
TGTGCCAGCAGCTTAACGGAATCTGGGCCTCGGGAAAAACTGTTTTTT
>TRBJ2-7|TRBV6-5|TRBD2|many
CASRRRTSGRAHSGEQYF
TGTGCCAGCAGACGCCGGACTAGCGGGAGGGCCCACTCGGGCGAGCAGTACTTC
>TRBJ1-6|TRBV6-1|.|many
CASRDPFNSPLHF
TGTGCCAGTCGGGACCCTTTTAATTCACCCCTCCACTTT